This TCR beta chain originates from a study of cytomegalovirus exposure and HLA in healthy donors. A note on this clone: Its antigen remains unknown.

Study findings and constraints: Among TCR beta chains, those listed as cytomegalovirus-associated numbered some 160. Diagnosis of cytomegalovirus status made by the classifier reportedly showed high specificity and sensitivity. There was a cluster of highly shared sequence variants that was likely a sequencing artifact.

The PCR had 60 Vbeta and 13 Jbeta primers. Repertoires were generated with immunoSEQ multiplex PCR, while TCRdb's copy carries only in-frame clones and drops some. The table has a few hundred thousand clones, approximately 91% seen once. The CDR3 is made up of 16 amino acids. Germline-derived CDR1 and CDR2 are GTSNPN and SVGIG (reference sequence). V was pared by 0 bases and J by 4 bases, with 11 bases of the junction left unmatched. This sequence originates from a girl aged 2-15 years in good health and CMV-seronegative. Input material: PBMCs. This chain uses TRBV30 with TRBJ1-2; 7 bases map to TRBD1. The chain's CDR3 is CAWSVQGPYLIYGYTF. For the CDR3, the DNA is TGTGCCTGGAGTGTACAGGGGCCTTACCTCATCTATGGCTACACCTTC. Drawing the rest from reference TRBV30 and TRBJ1-2, the complete variable domain is SQTIHQWPATLVQPVGSPLSLECTVEGTSNPNLYWYRQAAGRGLQLLFYSVGIGQISSEVPQNLSASRPQDRQFILSSKKLLLSDSGFYLCAWSVQGPYLIYGYTFGSGTRLTVV.